This TCR beta chain was identified during a study of blood T cell repertoires in COVID-19. Study background: Acute and convalescent COVID-19 specimens originated in the United States, Italy and Spain. PBMCs, B-cell-depleted T cells, or T cells were the source of the cDNA or gDNA that made up the material.

The V and J ends lost 2 bases and 10 bases respectively, with 11 bases between them. There are 12 residues in the CDR3. CDR1 is SGHTA and CDR2 is FQGNSA in the germline V gene. In the original workflow: Estimation of nucleated cell counts relied on the amplification of reference gene primers. Here immunoSEQ multiplex PCR was the method, and the copy in TCRdb shows in-frame clones only, minus some. V and J calls and clone size come straight from that table; D and trimming were deduced from the DNA. The repertoire holds about 130,000 clones, with around 70% as singletons. The receptor was isolated from a man aged 55-75 years with acute or convalescent COVID-19. Sequencing input: peripheral blood. J is TRBJ1-2 and V is TRBV7-2, with D possibly matching TRBD1 (5 bases). The DNA for the CDR3 is TGTGCCAGCAGCTTATACCAGGGTGACTACACCTTC. It yields the protein CASSLYQGDYTF.